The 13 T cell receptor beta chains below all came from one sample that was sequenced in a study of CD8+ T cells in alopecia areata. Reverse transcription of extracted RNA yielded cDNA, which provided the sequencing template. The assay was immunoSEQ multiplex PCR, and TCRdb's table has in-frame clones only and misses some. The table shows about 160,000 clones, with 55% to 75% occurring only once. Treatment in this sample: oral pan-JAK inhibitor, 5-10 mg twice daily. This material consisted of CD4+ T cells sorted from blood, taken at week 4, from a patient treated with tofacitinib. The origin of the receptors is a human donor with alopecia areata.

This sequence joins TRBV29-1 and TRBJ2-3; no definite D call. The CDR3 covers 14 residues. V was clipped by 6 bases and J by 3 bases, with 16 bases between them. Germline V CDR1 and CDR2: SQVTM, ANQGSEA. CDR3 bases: TGCAGCGTCGCGGCTTTGGAAAGGACAGATACGCAGTATTTT. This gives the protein CSVAALERTDTQYF.

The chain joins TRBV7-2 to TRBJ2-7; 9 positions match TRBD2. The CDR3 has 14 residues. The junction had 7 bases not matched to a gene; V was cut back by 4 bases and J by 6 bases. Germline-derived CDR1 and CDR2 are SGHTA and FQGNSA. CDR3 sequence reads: CASSSAGTSFEQYF. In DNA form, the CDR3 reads TGTGCCAGCAGCTCCGCCGGGACTAGCTTCGAGCAGTACTTC.

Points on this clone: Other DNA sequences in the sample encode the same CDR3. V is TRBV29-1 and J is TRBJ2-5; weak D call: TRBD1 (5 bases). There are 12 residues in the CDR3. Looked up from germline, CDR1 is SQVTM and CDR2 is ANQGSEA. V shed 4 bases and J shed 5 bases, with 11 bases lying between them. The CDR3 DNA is TGCAGCGTTGGCCAGGGCGCGGAGACCCAGTACTTC. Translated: CSVGQGAETQYF.

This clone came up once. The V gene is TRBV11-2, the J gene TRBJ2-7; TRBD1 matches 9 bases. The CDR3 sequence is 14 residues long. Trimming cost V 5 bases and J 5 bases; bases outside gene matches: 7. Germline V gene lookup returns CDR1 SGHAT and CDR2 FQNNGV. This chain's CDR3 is CASSPPWDRDEQYF. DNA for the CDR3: TGTGCCAGCAGCCCCCCTTGGGACAGGGACGAGCAGTACTTC.

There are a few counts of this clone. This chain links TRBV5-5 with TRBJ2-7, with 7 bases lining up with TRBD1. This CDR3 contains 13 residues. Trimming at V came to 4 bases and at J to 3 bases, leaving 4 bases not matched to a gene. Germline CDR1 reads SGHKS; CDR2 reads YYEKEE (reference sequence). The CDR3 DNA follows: TGTGCCAGCAGCGTACGGACAGGCTACGAGCAGTACTTC. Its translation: CASSVRTGYEQYF.

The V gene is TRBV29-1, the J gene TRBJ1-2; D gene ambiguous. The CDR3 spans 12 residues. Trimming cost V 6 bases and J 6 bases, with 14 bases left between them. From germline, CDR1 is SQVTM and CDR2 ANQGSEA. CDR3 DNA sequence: TGCAGCGTGATGATGGTCCAGGATGGCTACACCTTC. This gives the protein CSVMMVQDGYTF.

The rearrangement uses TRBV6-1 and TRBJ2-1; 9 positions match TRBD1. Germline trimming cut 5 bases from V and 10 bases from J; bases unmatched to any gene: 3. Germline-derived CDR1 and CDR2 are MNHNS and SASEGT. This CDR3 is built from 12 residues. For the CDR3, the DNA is TGTGCCAGCAGTCCAACAGGGGGCGAGCAGTTCTTC. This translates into CASSPTGGEQFF.

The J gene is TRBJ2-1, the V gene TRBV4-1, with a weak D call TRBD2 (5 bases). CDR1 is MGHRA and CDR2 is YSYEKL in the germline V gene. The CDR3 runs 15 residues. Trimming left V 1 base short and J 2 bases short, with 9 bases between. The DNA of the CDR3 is TGCGCCAGCAGCCAAGTAGAGGGCGCCTACAATGAGCAGTTCTTC. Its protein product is CASSQVEGAYNEQFF.

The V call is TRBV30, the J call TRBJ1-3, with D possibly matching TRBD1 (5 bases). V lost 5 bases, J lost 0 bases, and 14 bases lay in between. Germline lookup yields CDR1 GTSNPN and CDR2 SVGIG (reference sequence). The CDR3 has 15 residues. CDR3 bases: TGTGCCTGGTCCTCGACAGCCAACTCTGGAAACACCATATATTTT. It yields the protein CAWSSTANSGNTIYF.

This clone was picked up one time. The CDR3 coding sequence is TGCGCCAGCAGCCAAGGCCTCGTGGGTGGCTACACCTTC. Protein sequence: CASSQGLVGGYTF. This sequence joins TRBV4-3 and TRBJ1-2; no firm D call. V lost 1 base to trimming and J lost 7 bases, with 10 bases between them. The CDR3 has 13 residues. Germline V gene sequence: CDR1 LGHNA, CDR2 YSLEER.

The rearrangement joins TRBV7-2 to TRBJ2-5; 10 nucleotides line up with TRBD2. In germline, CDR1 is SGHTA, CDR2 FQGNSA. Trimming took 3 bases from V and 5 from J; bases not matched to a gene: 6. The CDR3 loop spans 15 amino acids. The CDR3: CASSFKAGGLETQYF. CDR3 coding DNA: TGTGCCAGCAGCTTCAAAGCGGGGGGGCTGGAGACCCAGTACTTC.

The CDR3 coding sequence is TGTGCCAGCAGTTACTCGATGAATATACCCTACGAGCAGTACTTC. Translation gives CASSYSMNIPYEQYF. This chain connects TRBV6-6 to TRBJ2-7; D unresolved. Looked up from germline, CDR1 is MNHNY and CDR2 is SVGAGI (reference sequence). The CDR3 has 15 amino acids. Trimming pared 0 bases from V and 2 bases from J, leaving 11 bases between.

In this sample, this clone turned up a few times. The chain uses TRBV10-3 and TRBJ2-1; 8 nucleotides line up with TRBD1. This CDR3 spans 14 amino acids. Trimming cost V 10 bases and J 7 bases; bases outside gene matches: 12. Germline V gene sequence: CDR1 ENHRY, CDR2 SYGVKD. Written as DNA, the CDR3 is TGTGCCACCCATCAACCCGACAGGGGTAATGAGCAGTTCTTC. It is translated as CATHQPDRGNEQFF.